This TCR beta chain was documented in a study of OX40 agonist ivuxolimab in advanced cancers. Overall study findings and caveats: People who partly responded at 0.1-3.0 mg/kg had some of the least clonal expansion seen.

Repertoires were generated with immunoSEQ multiplex PCR, while TCRdb's copy carries only in-frame clones and drops some. The sample comprises tens of thousands of clones, less than 85% of which are singletons, and approximately 3.1% rests with the top ten. Germline V gives CDR1 SGHNT, CDR2 YENEEA. V was trimmed by 1 base and J by 8 bases, leaving 12 bases between them. The CDR3 covers 15 residues. Of note for this clone: Its specificity is not known.

The chain combines TRBV11-3 with TRBJ1-6; the D is unclear. This TCR was recovered from an adult with an advanced solid tumor such as melanoma, head and neck, liver or kidney cancer. Sequenced here: CD4+ or CD8+ T cells sorted from blood, sampled in a trial of the OX40 agonist ivuxolimab. DNA of the CDR3: TGTGCCAGCAGCTTAGCGGCGGGAGTAGATTCACCCCTCCACTTT. Translation: CASSLAAGVDSPLHF.